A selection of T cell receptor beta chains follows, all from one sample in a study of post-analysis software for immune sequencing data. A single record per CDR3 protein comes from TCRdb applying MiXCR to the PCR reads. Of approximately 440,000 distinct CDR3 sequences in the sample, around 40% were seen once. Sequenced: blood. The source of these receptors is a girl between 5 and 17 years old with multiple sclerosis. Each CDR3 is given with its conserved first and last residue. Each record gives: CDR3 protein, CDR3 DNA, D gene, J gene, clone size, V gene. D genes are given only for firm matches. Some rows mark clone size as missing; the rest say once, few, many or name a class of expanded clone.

CDR3: CASSDLAGVFEQYF
DNA: TGTGCCAGCAGTGATCTAGCGGGAGTTTTCGAGCAGTACTTC
D: TRBD2
J: TRBJ2-7
size: -
V: TRBV6-2/TRBV6-3

CDR3: CASSVGTAIANYGYTF
DNA: TGTGCCAGCAGCGTGGGGACAGCGATAGCTAACTATGGCTACACCTTC
D: TRBD1
J: TRBJ1-2
size: -
V: TRBV9

CDR3: CASSQEPSGQGYGYTF
DNA: TGCGCCAGCAGCCAAGAACCCTCGGGACAGGGATATGGCTACACCTTC
D: TRBD1
J: TRBJ1-2
size: -
V: TRBV4-3

CDR3: CASSSTREYLGSYEQYF
DNA: TGTGCCAGCAGCTCGACCCGGGAGTATCTCGGCTCCTACGAGCAGTACTTC
D: -
J: TRBJ2-7
size: -
V: TRBV11-2

CDR3: CATSDTRLAGVDVNEQFF
DNA: TGTGCCACCAGTGACACCAGACTAGCGGGAGTTGATGTCAATGAGCAGTTCTTC
D: TRBD2
J: TRBJ2-1
size: -
V: TRBV24-1

CDR3: CASSYSPTSGRVSNEQFF
DNA: TGTGCCAGCAGTTACTCTCCAACTAGCGGGAGGGTTAGCAATGAGCAGTTCTTC
D: TRBD2
J: TRBJ2-1
size: once
V: TRBV6-2/TRBV6-3

CDR3: CSVGRGAYEQYF
DNA: TGCAGCGTTGGCAGGGGGGCCTACGAGCAGTACTTC
D: -
J: TRBJ2-7
size: few
V: TRBV29-1

CDR3: CASSSRLAGEQYF
DNA: TGTGCCAGCAGTTCGCGCCTGGCAGGCGAGCAGTACTTC
D: -
J: TRBJ2-7
size: -
V: TRBV27

CDR3: CSVDLRDRVGDEQYF
DNA: TGCAGCGTTGACCTTCGAGACAGGGTGGGAGACGAGCAGTACTTC
D: TRBD1
J: TRBJ2-7
size: -
V: TRBV29-1

CDR3: CSAGDSKELTGANVLTF
DNA: TGCAGTGCTGGAGACAGTAAGGAGCTGACTGGGGCCAACGTCCTGACTTTC
D: -
J: TRBJ2-6
size: -
V: TRBV20-1

CDR3: CASSPARGQGPYEQYF
DNA: TGTGCCAGCAGTCCAGCGCGTGGACAGGGTCCCTACGAGCAGTACTTC
D: TRBD1
J: TRBJ2-7
size: -
V: TRBV12-3/TRBV12-4

CDR3: CASSLGSHRGRIQPQHF
DNA: TGTGCCAGCAGCTTAGGGAGTCACAGGGGAAGGATTCAGCCCCAGCATTTT
D: TRBD1
J: TRBJ1-5
size: few
V: TRBV13

CDR3: CASSYEAYNEQFF
DNA: TGTGCCAGCAGTTATGAGGCCTACAATGAGCAGTTCTTC
D: -
J: TRBJ2-1
size: few
V: TRBV27

CDR3: CSAGGSISSEQYF
DNA: TGCAGTGCTGGCGGGAGTATCTCCAGCGAGCAGTACTTC
D: TRBD2
J: TRBJ2-7
size: -
V: TRBV20-1

CDR3: CASSLGQEGEQYF
DNA: TGTGCCAGCAGTTTAGGGCAAGAAGGGGAGCAGTACTTC
D: -
J: TRBJ2-7
size: -
V: TRBV28

CDR3: CSARDPPPEGTDTQYF
DNA: TGCAGTGCTAGAGATCCCCCCCCGGAGGGCACAGATACGCAGTATTTT
D: -
J: TRBJ2-3
size: -
V: TRBV20-1

CDR3: CSARGTSVTNEQYF
DNA: TGCAGTGCTAGAGGGACTAGCGTAACAAATGAGCAGTACTTC
D: TRBD2
J: TRBJ2-5
size: -
V: TRBV20-1

CDR3: CASSLGGMNTQYF
DNA: TGCGCCAGCAGCTTGGGAGGGATGAATACGCAGTATTTT
D: -
J: TRBJ2-3
size: few
V: TRBV5-1

CDR3: CASSLGQGFNTEAFF
DNA: TGTGCCAGCAGCTTAGGACAGGGTTTCAATACTGAAGCTTTCTTT
D: TRBD1
J: TRBJ1-1
size: -
V: TRBV7-9

CDR3: CSVLQGNEQYF
DNA: TGCAGTGTGTTACAGGGGAACGAGCAGTACTTC
D: TRBD1
J: TRBJ2-7
size: -
V: TRBV20-1

CDR3: CASSPKTGLAGDEQFF
DNA: TGCGCCAGCAGCCCCAAAACAGGACTAGCGGGAGATGAGCAGTTCTTC
D: TRBD2
J: TRBJ2-1
size: few
V: TRBV5-1

CDR3: CASSPGTLEGIEQYF
DNA: TGCGCCAGCAGTCCGGGGACTCTTGAAGGTATCGAGCAGTACTTC
D: -
J: TRBJ2-7
size: -
V: TRBV5-1

CDR3: CASSINTGTRSGYTF
DNA: TGCGCCAGCAGCATAAACACCGGGACTCGGAGTGGCTACACCTTC
D: -
J: TRBJ1-2
size: few
V: TRBV5-1

CDR3: CASSQEWGTSGRTFTDTQYF
DNA: TGCGCCAGCAGCCAAGAATGGGGGACTAGCGGGAGGACCTTCACAGATACGCAGTATTTT
D: TRBD2
J: TRBJ2-3
size: few
V: TRBV4-3

CDR3: CASSLESASEQYF
DNA: TGTGCCAGCAGCTTAGAGTCGGCGAGCGAGCAGTACTTC
D: -
J: TRBJ2-7
size: -
V: TRBV7-9

CDR3: CASTEGDIADTQYF
DNA: TGTGCCAGCACAGAAGGGGATATTGCAGATACGCAGTATTTT
D: -
J: TRBJ2-3
size: -
V: TRBV6-1

CDR3: CVSSLTTGGGGYTF
DNA: TGTGTCAGCAGCTTAACGACAGGGGGAGGTGGCTACACCTTC
D: TRBD1
J: TRBJ1-2
size: once
V: TRBV7-3

CDR3: CASSFNRDRRHEQYF
DNA: TGTGCCAGCAGCTTCAACCGGGACAGAAGGCACGAGCAGTACTTC
D: TRBD1
J: TRBJ2-7
size: few
V: TRBV7-8

CDR3: CSARIVYEQYF
DNA: TGCAGTGCTAGAATTGTATACGAGCAGTACTTC
D: -
J: TRBJ2-7
size: few
V: TRBV20-1

CDR3: CASSLVTGAYSNQPQHF
DNA: TGTGCCAGCAGCTTAGTCACAGGGGCATATAGCAATCAGCCCCAGCATTTT
D: TRBD1
J: TRBJ1-5
size: few
V: TRBV7-2

CDR3: CASSLWDRASEQYF
DNA: TGTGCCAGCAGTTTATGGGACAGGGCCAGCGAGCAGTACTTC
D: TRBD1
J: TRBJ2-7
size: -
V: TRBV28

CDR3: CASGLLGTQYF
DNA: TGTGCTAGTGGTTTGTTGGGGACCCAGTACTTC
D: -
J: TRBJ2-5
size: -
V: TRBV12-5

CDR3: CASSFPADLNTEAFF
DNA: TGTGCCAGCAGTTTCCCCGCGGACCTGAACACTGAAGCTTTCTTT
D: -
J: TRBJ1-1
size: -
V: TRBV28

CDR3: CASSQNGAGEATQYF
DNA: TGTGCCAGCAGCCAAAACGGGGCGGGAGAGGCGACCCAGTACTTC
D: TRBD2
J: TRBJ2-5
size: few
V: TRBV4-2

CDR3: CASSLASWETQYF
DNA: TGTGCCAGCAGTTTGGCTAGCTGGGAGACCCAGTACTTC
D: -
J: TRBJ2-5
size: -
V: TRBV28

CDR3: CASRPDYADTEAFF
DNA: TGCGCCAGCAGACCAGACTATGCGGACACTGAAGCTTTCTTT
D: -
J: TRBJ1-1
size: -
V: TRBV5-1

CDR3: CASSYSSGSSYEQYF
DNA: TGTGCCAGCAGTTATTCTAGCGGGAGCTCCTACGAGCAGTACTTC
D: TRBD2
J: TRBJ2-7
size: -
V: TRBV6-5

CDR3: CASSPLAGAGEQFF
DNA: TGTGCCAGCAGTCCACTAGCGGGAGCGGGTGAACAGTTCTTC
D: TRBD2
J: TRBJ2-1
size: -
V: TRBV12-3/TRBV12-4

CDR3: CASNPTSGLANEQFF
DNA: TGTGCCAGCAACCCAACTAGCGGCCTCGCCAATGAGCAGTTCTTC
D: TRBD2
J: TRBJ2-1
size: -
V: TRBV11-2

CDR3: CASSVRDRAYSNYGYTF
DNA: TGTGCCAGCAGCGTCCGGGACAGGGCGTACTCCAACTATGGCTACACCTTC
D: TRBD1
J: TRBJ1-2
size: -
V: TRBV5-6

CDR3: CASRTGWNEQFF
DNA: TGTGCCAGCAGGACAGGGTGGAATGAGCAGTTCTTC
D: TRBD1
J: TRBJ2-1
size: -
V: TRBV6-5

CDR3: CASSPSAGGSTDTQYF
DNA: TGTGCCAGCAGCCCCTCGGCGGGAGGTAGCACAGATACGCAGTATTTT
D: TRBD2
J: TRBJ2-3
size: -
V: TRBV7-9

CDR3: CASNRDRGEAFF
DNA: TGTGCCAGCAACCGGGACAGGGGTGAAGCTTTCTTT
D: TRBD1
J: TRBJ1-1
size: -
V: TRBV7-2

CDR3: CASSFGAQPAYEQYF
DNA: TGTGCCAGCAGTTTTGGCGCCCAGCCTGCCTACGAGCAGTACTTC
D: -
J: TRBJ2-7
size: few
V: TRBV12-3/TRBV12-4

CDR3: CASSLDGTGMNQPQHF
DNA: TGTGCCAGCAGTTTGGACGGGACAGGGATGAATCAGCCCCAGCATTTT
D: TRBD1
J: TRBJ1-5
size: -
V: TRBV28

CDR3: CSARDGASGRRDTQYF
DNA: TGCAGTGCTAGAGATGGGGCTAGCGGGAGACGAGATACGCAGTATTTT
D: TRBD2
J: TRBJ2-3
size: few
V: TRBV20-1

CDR3: CASSLAETNSGYTF
DNA: TGCGCCAGCAGCTTGGCCGAGACAAACTCCGGCTACACCTTC
D: -
J: TRBJ1-2
size: few
V: TRBV5-1

CDR3: CASSPNSGSSYNEQFF
DNA: TGTGCCAGCAGTCCCAATAGCGGTAGCTCCTACAATGAGCAGTTCTTC
D: -
J: TRBJ2-1
size: -
V: TRBV28

CDR3: CASSVEGRGDYGYTF
DNA: TGTGCCAGCAGCGTAGAGGGACGAGGGGACTATGGCTACACCTTC
D: -
J: TRBJ1-2
size: few
V: TRBV9

CDR3: CSVGRGAGEAFF
DNA: TGCAGCGTTGGTAGGGGTGCGGGTGAAGCTTTCTTT
D: -
J: TRBJ1-1
size: -
V: TRBV29-1

CDR3: CASSSGRVYEQYF
DNA: TGTGCCAGCAGCTCCGGGCGCGTATACGAGCAGTACTTC
D: -
J: TRBJ2-7
size: few
V: TRBV11-2

CDR3: CASSLAAGSATNEKLFF
DNA: TGCGCCAGCAGCTTGGCCGCAGGGTCAGCAACTAATGAAAAACTGTTTTTT
D: -
J: TRBJ1-4
size: -
V: TRBV5-1